A selection of T cell receptor beta chains follows, all from one sample in a study of T cell clones after liver transplantation. Clones were sequenced by immunoSEQ multiplex PCR, and TCRdb holds only the in-frame ones, with some missing. The profile shows fewer than 85,000 clones, 75% to 90% of them singletons. This sample comprised CD4+ T cells from blood, obtained 12 months after liver transplant. The receptors were sampled from a human patient who received a liver transplant. T cells may partly derive from the graft donor. CDR3s include the opening cysteine and the closing phenylalanine or tryptophan. A D gene is named only where the DNA matches it firmly. Rows give clone size only sometimes, using once, few, many, or a class for an expanded clone.

TRBV5-8	TRBJ2-5	NA	few	CASSQGRVGETQYF	TGTGCCAGCAGCCAGGGGCGCGTGGGAGAGACCCAGTACTTC
TRBV29-1	TRBJ1-2	NA	NA	CSVERAESYTF	TGCAGCGTTGAGAGGGCGGAGAGCTACACCTTC
TRBV7-8	TRBJ2-5	NA	NA	CASSPGQQWTQYF	TGTGCCAGCAGTCCAGGACAGCAGTGGACCCAGTACTTC
TRBV28	TRBJ2-7	TRBD1	NA	CASSLGDRANF	TGTGCCAGCAGTTTAGGGGACAGAGCGAACTTC
TRBV28	TRBJ1-5	NA	few	CASSFLDAYFNQPQHF	TGTGCCAGCAGTTTCCTAGACGCCTACTTCAATCAGCCCCAGCATTTT
TRBV7-3	TRBJ2-1	NA	NA	CASSLVGTEQFF	TGTGCCAGCAGCTTAGTGGGGACCGAGCAATTCTTC
TRBV7-9	TRBJ1-1	TRBD1	NA	CASSGLIQGEEAFF	TGTGCCAGCAGCGGGTTAATACAGGGGGAAGAAGCTTTCTTT
TRBV7-2	TRBJ2-1	TRBD2	NA	CASSLDRGDEQFF	TGTGCCAGCAGCTTAGATCGGGGGGATGAGCAGTTCTTC
TRBV5-1	TRBJ2-5	TRBD2	NA	CASSRTSGEETQYF	TGCGCCAGCAGCCGCACTAGCGGGGAAGAGACCCAGTACTTC
TRBV29-1	TRBJ2-3	NA	few	CSVNSLLLADTQYF	TGCAGCGTCAACTCACTCCTACTAGCAGATACGCAGTATTTT
TRBV7-9	TRBJ2-2	NA	NA	CASSLGRDPNTGELFF	TGTGCCAGCAGCTTAGGCAGGGATCCGAACACCGGGGAGCTGTTTTTT
TRBV5-6	TRBJ1-1	NA	NA	CASSLPNTEAFF	TGTGCCAGCAGCTTGCCGAACACTGAAGCTTTCTTT
TRBV11-2	TRBJ2-3	NA	NA	CASSPIFGDTDTQYF	TGTGCCAGCAGCCCCATCTTCGGGGACACAGATACGCAGTATTTT
TRBV5-1	TRBJ2-3	NA	NA	CASSPPKESYTDTQYF	TGCGCCAGCAGCCCTCCGAAGGAGAGTTACACAGATACGCAGTATTTT
TRBV5-1	TRBJ1-4	NA	NA	CASSVTGPATNEKLFF	TGCGCCAGCAGCGTAACAGGCCCAGCAACTAATGAAAAACTGTTTTTT
TRBV9	TRBJ1-1	NA	NA	CASSPITVNTEAFF	TGTGCCAGCAGCCCCATTACAGTGAACACTGAAGCTTTCTTT
TRBV5-1	TRBJ2-3	NA	NA	CASSLDRARTDTQYF	TGCGCCAGCAGCTTGGACAGGGCCCGCACAGATACGCAGTATTTT
TRBV6-1	TRBJ2-7	NA	NA	CASSNGITYEQYF	TGTGCCAGCAGTAACGGGATAACCTACGAGCAGTACTTC
TRBV6-5	TRBJ2-1	NA	NA	CASNYPGYNEQFF	TGTGCCAGCAACTACCCAGGGTACAATGAGCAGTTCTTC
TRBV18	TRBJ1-1	NA	few	CASSLSGGNTEAFF	TGTGCCAGCTCACTTTCAGGAGGGAACACTGAAGCTTTCTTT
TRBV5-1	TRBJ2-2	TRBD1	NA	CASSRDGQGYTGELFF	TGCGCCAGCAGCAGGGATGGACAGGGCTACACCGGGGAGCTGTTTTTT
TRBV30	TRBJ2-3	NA	NA	CAWSVRGLMGTDTQYF	TGTGCCTGGAGTGTACGGGGACTTATGGGCACAGATACGCAGTATTTT
TRBV6-1	TRBJ1-2	TRBD1	few	CASSELGTAGLSYGYTF	TGTGCCAGCAGTGAACTGGGGACAGCAGGTCTTAGCTATGGCTACACCTTC
TRBV2	TRBJ1-2	TRBD1	NA	CASSRTGDNYGYTF	TGTGCCAGCAGTCGGACAGGGGATAACTATGGCTACACCTTC
TRBV18	TRBJ1-1	NA	few	CASSRETLDTEAFF	TGTGCCAGCTCCCGGGAAACCTTGGACACTGAAGCTTTCTTT
TRBV9	TRBJ2-3	NA	NA	CASSVGGGYSTDTQYF	TGTGCCAGCAGCGTAGGAGGCGGGTACAGCACAGATACGCAGTATTTT
TRBV9	TRBJ2-7	NA	NA	CASSVATGKIYEQYF	TGTGCCAGCAGCGTAGCGACGGGGAAAATCTACGAGCAGTACTTC
TRBV7-2	TRBJ1-2	NA	NA	CASSLGGFGTVNGYTF	TGTGCCAGCAGCTTAGGAGGATTTGGGACCGTGAATGGCTACACCTTC
TRBV7-9	TRBJ2-2	NA	NA	CASRTGTNTGELFF	TGTGCCAGCAGAACAGGGACGAACACCGGGGAGCTGTTTTTT
TRBV14	TRBJ2-1	TRBD2	few	CASSRSSGHIYNEQFF	TGTGCCAGCAGTCGGTCTAGCGGCCATATCTACAATGAGCAGTTCTTC
TRBV18	TRBJ2-2	TRBD2	NA	CASSRGLAGAGGELFF	TGTGCCAGCTCACGAGGACTAGCGGGAGCAGGCGGGGAGCTGTTTTTT
TRBV2	TRBJ2-2	NA	once	CASSRLANTGELFF	TGTGCCAGCAGTCGGCTAGCGAACACCGGGGAGCTGTTTTTT
TRBV10-3	TRBJ2-4	TRBD1	NA	CAISESGTGIAKNIQYF	TGTGCCATCAGTGAGTCAGGGACAGGCATAGCCAAAAACATTCAGTACTTC
TRBV19	TRBJ1-1	NA	NA	CASSTRTGRGNTEAFF	TGTGCCAGTAGTACCCGAACAGGGAGGGGAAACACTGAAGCTTTCTTT
TRBV5-6	TRBJ2-5	TRBD2	NA	CASSLSLGRQETQYF	TGTGCCAGCAGCTTGTCCCTCGGGAGGCAAGAGACCCAGTACTTC
TRBV6-5	TRBJ2-3	TRBD2	NA	CASRTLAGSDTQYF	TGTGCCAGCAGGACTCTAGCGGGATCAGATACGCAGTATTTT
TRBV27	TRBJ2-3	NA	NA	CASSLYGISTDTQYF	TGTGCCAGCAGTTTATATGGCATTAGCACAGATACGCAGTATTTT
TRBV7-9	TRBJ1-2	TRBD1	NA	CASSPRRGTGGSNYGYTF	TGTGCCAGCAGCCCCCGGCGTGGGACAGGGGGATCTAACTATGGCTACACCTTC
TRBV7-8	TRBJ2-3	NA	NA	CASSWRGPSDTQYF	TGTGCCAGCAGCTGGCGGGGGCCTTCAGATACGCAGTATTTT
TRBV28	TRBJ2-7	NA	NA	CASSAGLLLYDF	TGTGCCAGCAGCGCGGGGCTTTTATTATATGACTTC
TRBV19	TRBJ2-1	TRBD2	NA	CASSISREGGDEQFF	TGTGCCAGTAGTATTAGTCGGGAGGGCGGCGATGAGCAGTTCTTC
TRBV27	TRBJ1-2	NA	NA	CASRRGTGHYGYTF	TGTGCCAGCAGACGCGGGACGGGACACTATGGCTACACCTTC
TRBV28	TRBJ1-5	TRBD1	NA	CASSLFRDRVLQPQHF	TGTGCCAGCAGTTTATTCCGCGACAGGGTCCTTCAGCCCCAGCATTTT
TRBV28	TRBJ2-7	NA	few	CASSQSGRRSYEQYF	TGTGCCAGCAGCCAATCGGGACGGAGATCCTACGAGCAGTACTTC
TRBV28	TRBJ1-4	NA	NA	CASTQAGRRGEKLFF	TGTGCCAGCACCCAAGCTGGGAGAAGGGGGGAAAAACTGTTTTTT
TRBV6-6	TRBJ2-2	TRBD2	NA	CASSPRGRAFTGELFF	TGTGCCAGCAGTCCCCGTGGGAGGGCCTTCACCGGGGAGCTGTTTTTT
TRBV29-1	TRBJ2-1	NA	NA	CSVERVTYNEQFF	TGCAGCGTTGAAAGGGTTACCTACAATGAGCAGTTCTTC
TRBV10-3	TRBJ1-1	NA	NA	CAIRENTEAFF	TGTGCCATCCGGGAAAACACTGAAGCTTTCTTT
TRBV5-1	TRBJ1-5	NA	NA	CASSRMGSGQPQHF	TGCGCCAGCAGCCGGATGGGATCGGGGCAGCCCCAGCATTTT
TRBV7-9	TRBJ1-1	NA	NA	CASSTQGMNTEAFF	TGTGCCAGCAGCACACAGGGAATGAACACTGAAGCTTTCTTT
TRBV28	TRBJ1-3	NA	NA	CASSSPRGPSGNTIYF	TGTGCCAGCAGTTCCCCAAGGGGTCCCTCTGGAAACACCATATATTTT
TRBV19	TRBJ1-2	NA	NA	CASTRNRANYGYTF	TGTGCCAGTACGCGGAATAGAGCTAACTATGGCTACACCTTC
TRBV18	TRBJ1-2	NA	NA	CASSSLPTGGYGYTF	TGTGCCAGCTCATCTCTCCCTACAGGAGGCTATGGCTACACCTTC
TRBV27	TRBJ1-4	NA	NA	CASSLQTGDPRKANEKLFF	TGTGCCAGCAGTTTACAAACAGGCGACCCTAGGAAGGCTAATGAAAAACTGTTTTTT
TRBV5-4	TRBJ1-4	NA	once	CASSPGPDGAGNEKLFF	TGTGCCAGCAGCCCTGGTCCGGATGGGGCTGGTAATGAAAAACTGTTTTTT
TRBV6-1	TRBJ1-1	NA	NA	CASNRQPNTEAFF	TGTGCCAGCAATCGACAGCCGAACACTGAAGCTTTCTTT
TRBV7-9	TRBJ2-7	TRBD2	few	CASSPGGEIDEQYF	TGTGCCAGCAGCCCGGGGGGGGAAATCGACGAGCAGTACTTC